This T cell receptor beta chain was sequenced during a study of OX40 agonist ivuxolimab in advanced cancers. As for the study in general: Hepatocellular carcinoma, melanoma, renal cell or head and neck cancer affected the dose-escalation patients.

In regard to this clone: The antigen remains unidentified.

Here immunoSEQ multiplex PCR was the method, and the copy in TCRdb shows in-frame clones only, minus some. This sample has 45,000 to 60,000 clones, with about 76% found just once. Overall study findings and caveats: More expanded clones were seen, on average, in CD8+ T cells than in CD4+. Normalized expansion of T-cell clones was also low for some nonresponders.

Germline values: CDR1 MNHEY, CDR2 SMNVEV (reference sequence). The CDR3 sequence is 16 residues long. Between the trimmed V and J ends, which lost 0 bases and 2 bases, there was a span of 11 bases. The V call is TRBV27, the J call TRBJ1-3, with D maybe TRBD1 (6 bases). This sample comprised CD4+ or CD8+ T cells sorted from blood, obtained in a trial of the OX40 agonist ivuxolimab. The TCR was taken from an adult with an advanced solid tumor such as melanoma, head and neck, liver or kidney cancer. This CDR3 reads CASSLSFGTTGNTIYF. CDR3 nucleotides: TGTGCCAGCAGTTTATCGTTCGGGACAACTGGAAACACCATATATTTT.